This TCR beta chain was documented in a study of T cell responses to AZD1222 COVID-19 vaccine. Study at large: The study pooled second doses at about 4 or about 12 weeks.

Clones were sequenced by immunoSEQ multiplex PCR, and TCRdb holds only the in-frame ones, with some missing. The sample includes some 120,000 clones, 90% to 95% seen only once; the top ten take 2.5% to 3%. As regards this clone: Its target is not known.

Study-wide points: Unmutated variant regions reportedly attract nearly half of all spike-specific TCRs.

Unmatched junction bases numbered 8, after V lost 5 bases and J lost 5 bases. Germline CDR1 is SGHTA and CDR2 is FQGNSA. The CDR3 loop spans 15 amino acids. The clonotype comes from an adult in good health. The chain joins TRBV7-2 to TRBJ2-2, with 7 bases matching TRBD1. The specimen comprised peripheral blood, sampled on day 0 of AZD1222 vaccination. The CDR3 protein is CASSPRDSKTGELFF. The CDR3 nucleotides are TGTGCCAGCAGCCCCCGGGACAGCAAAACCGGGGAGCTGTTTTTT.